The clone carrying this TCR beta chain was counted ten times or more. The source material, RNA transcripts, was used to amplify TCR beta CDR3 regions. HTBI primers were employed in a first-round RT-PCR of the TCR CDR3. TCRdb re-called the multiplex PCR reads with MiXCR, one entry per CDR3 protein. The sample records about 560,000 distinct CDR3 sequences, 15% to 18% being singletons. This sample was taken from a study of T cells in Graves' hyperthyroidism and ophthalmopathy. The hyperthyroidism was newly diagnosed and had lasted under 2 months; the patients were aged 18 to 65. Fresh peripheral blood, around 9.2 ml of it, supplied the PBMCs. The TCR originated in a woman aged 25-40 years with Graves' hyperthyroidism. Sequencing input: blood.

The CDR3 region has the DNA TGTGCCAGCCGGCGGGGGGGGGATCGACAAGAGACCCAGTACTTC. The encoded protein is CASRRGGDRQETQYF. The rearrangement uses TRBV28 and TRBJ2-5; 9 nucleotides match TRBD2. Germline V CDR1 and CDR2: MDHEN, SYDVKM. The CDR3 consists of 15 residues. The ends lost 8 bases at V and 2 bases at J; junction bases unmatched: 9.